The clone carrying this T cell receptor (beta chain) was recorded a few times. Its antigen remains unknown. cDNA reverse transcribed from extracted RNA served as the sequencing template. Clones were sequenced by immunoSEQ multiplex PCR, and TCRdb holds only the in-frame ones, with some missing. The profile shows about 110,000 clones, over 55% of them singletons. This specimen comes from a study of CD8+ T cells in alopecia areata. Findings of the study overall: It was less clear whether patients shared TCRs than it was in mice, possibly because of HLA.

The CDR3 is made up of 15 amino acids. The germline CDR1 and CDR2 sequences are MGHRA and YSYEKL. V dropped 3 bases and J dropped 5; count of bases not matched to a gene: 6. The receptor was isolated from a human donor with alopecia areata. Material for sequencing was NKG2D-low CD8+ T cells sorted from blood. This chain joins TRBV4-1 and TRBJ2-1; TRBD2 aligns across 8 bases. CDR3 protein: CASSHTELADNEQFF. As DNA, the CDR3 is TGCGCCAGCAGCCATACAGAACTAGCGGACAATGAGCAGTTCTTC.